One and the same sample provided the 28 T cell receptor beta chains below, sequenced in a study of blood T cell repertoires in COVID-19. TCRdb keeps only in-frame clones here, not all; method: immunoSEQ multiplex PCR. The repertoire holds roughly 45,000 clones, 70% to 90% seen once, with 5.5% to 7% in the top ten. The sample comprised peripheral blood. The receptors derive from a woman in her sixties with acute or convalescent COVID-19.

The rearrangement uses TRBV30 and TRBJ2-3, with TRBD2 matching over 11 bases. CDR1 is GTSNPN, CDR2 SVGIG, per germline (reference sequence). The trim removed 0 bases at V and 1 base at J, leaving 0 bases unmatched. This CDR3 has 15 residues. For the CDR3, the DNA is TGTGCCTGGAGTGTACTAGCGGGGGGCACAGATACGCAGTATTTT. Translation: CAWSVLAGGTDTQYF.

Here the CDR3 reads CASSATTGKDTEAFF. In nucleotides, the CDR3 is TGTGCCAGCAGTGCTACAACGGGTAAAGACACTGAAGCTTTCTTT. The chain is built from TRBV25-1 and TRBJ1-1; the D is unclear. This CDR3 is 15 amino acids long. From germline, CDR1 is MGHDK and CDR2 SYGVNS. Trimming shortened V by 4 bases and J by 3 bases, and 15 bases separated the two germline ends.

This clone is medium-sized by share. The chain has TRBV24-1 and TRBJ2-2, with a possible D match to TRBD2 (5 bases). CDR3 length: 14 residues. V lost 2 bases, J lost 5 bases, and 8 bases lay in between. Per the germline V gene, CDR1 is KGHDR and CDR2 is SFDVKD. The CDR3 sequence is CATSDYPGTGELFF. The CDR3 nucleotides are TGTGCCACCAGTGATTACCCGGGAACCGGGGAGCTGTTTTTT.

The CDR3 is CASRPGTGVVYGYTF. CDR3 coding DNA: TGTGCCAGCAGACCCGGGACAGGGGTTGTATATGGCTACACCTTC. The chain combines TRBV4-2 with TRBJ1-2; 10 nucleotides match TRBD1. V shed 6 bases, J shed 5 bases, and the junction held 9 bases outside the gene matches. The CDR3 has 15 amino acids. Germline-derived CDR1 and CDR2 are LGHNA and YNFKEQ.

This sequence joins TRBV7-9 and TRBJ2-5; 7 nucleotides line up with TRBD1. The CDR3 runs to 16 residues. In germline, CDR1 is SEHNR, CDR2 FQNEAQ (reference sequence). V was pared by 1 base and J by 1 base, with 6 bases of the junction left unmatched. The CDR3 DNA reads as TGTGCCAGCAGCTTAGTATCGGGACAGCGCCAAGAGACCCAGTACTTC. Encoded protein: CASSLVSGQRQETQYF.

The CDR3 here is CAWKSPLAGSYNEQFF. CDR3 coding DNA: TGTGCCTGGAAAAGCCCCCTAGCCGGCTCCTACAATGAGCAGTTCTTC. The V gene is TRBV30, the J gene TRBJ2-1; a weak D match, TRBD2 (5 bases). V gave up 4 bases and J gave up 0 bases, with 16 bases separating them. This CDR3 region has 16 residues. CDR1 and CDR2 (germline): GTSNPN, SVGIG (reference sequence).

The chain uses TRBV9 and TRBJ2-7, with 8 nucleotides matching TRBD2. Germline-derived CDR1 and CDR2 are SGDLS and YYNGEE. This CDR3 is built from 15 residues. Unmatched junction bases numbered 7, after V lost 0 bases and J lost 5 bases. CDR3 residues: CASSVDGTRRHEQYF. Written as DNA, the CDR3 is TGTGCCAGCAGCGTAGATGGGACTAGACGACACGAGCAGTACTTC.

The chain links TRBV29-1 to TRBJ2-3; TRBD1 aligns across 10 bases. J gave up 4 bases and V 4 bases, and 2 bases lay outside the gene matches. Germline values: CDR1 SQVTM, CDR2 ANQGSEA. The CDR3 sequence is 13 residues long. Here the CDR3 DNA reads TGCAGCGTTGGGGACAGGGGCCCAGATACGCAGTATTTT. Encoded protein: CSVGDRGPDTQYF.

V and J are TRBV19 and TRBJ1-2; 7 bases are a match to TRBD1. The CDR3 extends over 13 amino acids. Germline CDR1 reads LNHDA; CDR2 reads SQIVND (reference sequence). The J segment lost 5 bases and the V segment lost 8 bases, leaving 8 bases of the junction unmatched. CDR3 sequence reads: CASQGDSGYGYTF. For the CDR3, the DNA is TGTGCCAGTCAAGGGGACAGCGGTTATGGCTACACCTTC.

This chain links TRBV5-1 with TRBJ2-3, with a possible D match to TRBD2 (6 bases). The CDR3 has 15 amino acids. V shed 6 bases and J shed 5 bases, with 19 bases lying between them. In germline, CDR1 is SGHRS, CDR2 YFSETQ. CDR3 nucleotides: TGCGCCAGCAAGGCCGACCCGGGAGCGAAAGATACGCAGTATTTT. The encoded protein is CASKADPGAKDTQYF.

This clone was counted between two and nine times. Other DNA sequences in this specimen translate into the identical CDR3. This chain uses TRBV7-3 with TRBJ2-3; 9 bases are a match to TRBD2. V dropped 5 bases and J dropped 0; count of bases not matched to a gene: 3. The germline gives CDR1 SGHTA, CDR2 FQGTGA. CDR3 length: 15 residues. CDR3 nucleotides: TGTGCCAGCAGCCGTGCGGGAGGGAGCACAGATACGCAGTATTTT. It codes for CASSRAGGSTDTQYF.

The V and J genes are TRBV2 and TRBJ2-1; D may be TRBD1 (6 bases). V was cut by 6 bases and J by 3 bases, with 9 bases left in between. Germline V CDR1 and CDR2: SNHLY, FYNNEI. This CDR3 has 13 amino acids. The CDR3 sequence is CASRRTDYNEQFF. The CDR3 DNA reads as TGTGCCAGCAGGAGGACAGACTACAATGAGCAGTTCTTC.

This clone showed up just a few times. The chain joins TRBV19 to TRBJ1-6; D may be TRBD1 (6 bases). The V end lost 4 bases, the J end lost 8 bases, and 6 bases lay between the germline ends. The CDR3 length is 12 residues. The germline V gene encodes CDR1 LNHDA and CDR2 SQIVND (reference sequence). This CDR3 is CASSTGDSPLHF. For the CDR3, the DNA is TGTGCCAGTAGTACAGGGGATTCACCCCTCCACTTT.

The V call is TRBV10-3, the J call TRBJ2-7; 12 bases map to TRBD2. The J segment lost 2 bases and the V segment lost 4 bases, leaving 6 bases of the junction unmatched. CDR3 length equals 16 residues. Germline V gives CDR1 ENHRY, CDR2 SYGVKD. The CDR3 sequence: CAISGGTSGLPYEQYF. CDR3 nucleotides: TGTGCCATCAGTGGGGGGACTAGCGGGTTGCCCTACGAGCAGTACTTC.

V usage is TRBV7-9 and J usage is TRBJ2-7; tentatively, D is TRBD1 (5 bases). Germline CDR1 and CDR2: SEHNR and FQNEAQ (reference sequence). Trimming removed 1 base from V and 5 bases from J, with 18 bases in between. The CDR3 extends over 16 amino acids. CDR3 in DNA: TGTGCCAGCAGCTTAGTGGGCAGGGCCTTTCCTGACGAGCAGTACTTC. Amino acid sequence: CASSLVGRAFPDEQYF.

The chain recombines TRBV7-9 with TRBJ2-5; D might be TRBD2 (6 bases). V lost 0 bases to trimming and J lost 4 bases, with 9 bases between them. In germline, CDR1 is SEHNR, CDR2 FQNEAQ (reference sequence). The CDR3 has 14 residues. DNA for the CDR3: TGTGCCAGCAGCTTAGCGACCGGGAGAGAGACCCAGTACTTC. Translating gives CASSLATGRETQYF.

The V and J genes are TRBV7-9 and TRBJ2-5; TRBD2 matches 9 bases. CDR3 length equals 15 residues. The J segment lost 2 bases and the V segment lost 1 base, leaving 2 bases of the junction unmatched. Germline V gene data show CDR1 as SEHNR and CDR2 as FQNEAQ (reference sequence). CDR3 protein: CASSLGTSAQETQYF. The CDR3 region has the DNA TGTGCCAGCAGCTTAGGGACTAGCGCTCAAGAGACCCAGTACTTC. Looking up the rest from reference TRBV7-9 and TRBJ2-5 gives the full variable domain: DTGVSQNPRHKITKRGQNVTFRCDPISEHNRLYWYRQTLGQGPEFLTYFQNEAQLEKSRLLSDRFSAERPKGSFSTLEIQRTEQGDSAMYLCASSLGTSAQETQYFGPGTRLLVL.

J is TRBJ2-2 and V is TRBV19, with D possibly TRBD1 on 5 matching bases. V lost 5 bases and J 3 bases, leaving 13 bases between the germline ends. CDR1 and CDR2 from the germline V gene are LNHDA and SQIVND (reference sequence). The CDR3 runs 15 residues. Written as DNA, the CDR3 is TGTGCCAGTAGTCCGACCAGGGCACACACCGGGGAGCTGTTTTTT. It encodes CASSPTRAHTGELFF.

This clone has just a few counts. The V gene is TRBV10-3, the J gene TRBJ2-7; 10 positions match TRBD2. This CDR3 spans 14 amino acids. The germline CDR1 and CDR2 sequences are ENHRY and SYGVKD. The J segment lost 3 bases and the V segment lost 11 bases, leaving 10 bases of the junction unmatched. The CDR3 nucleotides are TGTGCCGCCGCAACTAGCGGGGCCGACTACGAGCAGTACTTC. This encodes CAAATSGADYEQYF.

This chain links TRBV4-3 with TRBJ1-4; 10 positions match TRBD1. With 4 bases clipped from V and 7 bases from J, the junction kept 9 bases outside the gene matches. Germline values: CDR1 LGHNA, CDR2 YSLEER. The CDR3 is 16 residues long. In nucleotides, the CDR3 is TGCGCCAGCAGCCGTACCCCGGGACAGGGGCTTGAAAAACTGTTTTTT. This sequence encodes CASSRTPGQGLEKLFF.

CDR3 coding DNA: TGCGCCAGCAGCCCCCTACCGGGTGCCAAAAACATTCAGTACTTC. Its protein is CASSPLPGAKNIQYF. The gene calls are TRBV5-1 and TRBJ2-4; D ambiguous. The CDR3 has 15 residues. Trimming cost V 4 bases and J 1 base, with 12 bases left between them. The germline CDR1 and CDR2 sequences are SGHRS and YFSETQ.

The chain couples TRBV5-1 to TRBJ1-1; 7 bases map to TRBD1. Germline V CDR1 and CDR2: SGHRS, YFSETQ. The CDR3 contains 13 residues. Trimming took 4 bases from V and 3 from J; bases not matched to a gene: 3. The CDR3 sequence is CASSPGTDTEAFF. In nucleotides, the CDR3 is TGCGCCAGCAGCCCGGGGACAGACACTGAAGCTTTCTTT. Full variable domain (remainder filled in from reference TRBV5-1 and TRBJ1-1): KAGVTQTPRYLIKTRGQQVTLSCSPISGHRSVSWYQQTPGQGLQFLFEYFSETQRNKGNFPGRFSGRQFSNSRSEMNVSTLELGDSALYLCASSPGTDTEAFFGQGTRLTVV.

The chain links TRBV7-6 to TRBJ2-7; weak D call: TRBD1 (5 bases). Trimming shortened V by 4 bases and J by 0 bases, and 13 bases separated the two germline ends. Germline values: CDR1 SGHVS, CDR2 FNYEAQ. The CDR3 loop spans 15 amino acids. The CDR3 reads CASSSFGRDSYEQYF. CDR3 bases: TGTGCCAGCAGCTCCTTTGGCAGGGACTCCTACGAGCAGTACTTC.

The DNA of the CDR3 is TGTGCCAGCAGTTCGTCCCGGGGTTTCTCTGGAAACACCATATATTTT. Its translation is CASSSSRGFSGNTIYF. This chain joins TRBV5-6 and TRBJ1-3, with D hard to call. The CDR3 extends over 16 amino acids. Germline lookup yields CDR1 SGHDT and CDR2 YYEEEE. V gave up 5 bases and J gave up 0 bases, with 15 bases separating them.

In nucleotides, the CDR3 is TGCGCCAGCAGCCCTAGACAGGGCGGCTACACCTTC. Residues: CASSPRQGGYTF. This sequence joins TRBV5-1 and TRBJ1-2; 7 nucleotides agree with TRBD1. Germline V gene data show CDR1 as SGHRS and CDR2 as YFSETQ. This CDR3 comprises 12 residues. The J segment lost 8 bases and the V segment lost 4 bases, leaving 5 bases of the junction unmatched. Full variable domain (rest looked up from reference TRBV5-1 and TRBJ1-2): KAGVTQTPRYLIKTRGQQVTLSCSPISGHRSVSWYQQTPGQGLQFLFEYFSETQRNKGNFPGRFSGRQFSNSRSEMNVSTLELGDSALYLCASSPRQGGYTFGSGTRLTVV.

The chain links TRBV4-2 to TRBJ1-6; 7 bases are a match to TRBD1. The CDR3 loop spans 15 amino acids. From germline, CDR1 is LGHNA and CDR2 YNFKEQ. V lost 5 bases to trimming and J lost 5 bases; unmatched junction nucleotides: 6. In DNA form, the CDR3 reads TGTGCCAGCAGCGAGGTAGGGGGCCATAATTCACCCCTCCACTTT. Its translation: CASSEVGGHNSPLHF.

The rearrangement joins TRBV2 to TRBJ2-1; 8 positions match TRBD2. With V trimmed by 0 bases and J by 4 bases, 2 bases remained unmatched. The CDR3 consists of 15 residues. Germline V gene sequence: CDR1 SNHLY, CDR2 FYNNEI. The CDR3 region is CASSEAAGVYNEQFF. CDR3 nucleotide sequence: TGTGCCAGCAGTGAAGCAGCGGGGGTATACAATGAGCAGTTCTTC.

This clone was counted between two and nine times. The V call is TRBV28, the J call TRBJ2-2; D is uncertain. This CDR3 comprises 16 residues. The germline gives CDR1 MDHEN, CDR2 SYDVKM. V was pared by 6 bases and J by 3 bases, with 17 bases between. The CDR3 here is CASRPSSTVDTGELFF. CDR3 coding DNA: TGTGCCAGCAGACCCTCTTCAACCGTAGACACCGGGGAGCTGTTTTTT.